Following are 29 T cell receptor beta chains from one sample sequenced in a study of blood T cell repertoires in COVID-19. TCRdb's table, derived via immunoSEQ multiplex PCR, lists solely in-frame clones and lacks some. The table shows 200,000 to 250,000 clones, with 65% to 80% occurring only once. The sample taken for sequencing was peripheral blood. The receptors originated from a woman in her thirties or forties with active or convalescent COVID-19.

The V call is TRBV5-1, the J call TRBJ1-6; D remains ambiguous. Germline values: CDR1 SGHRS, CDR2 YFSETQ. Trimming cost V 0 bases and J 8 bases, with 12 bases left between them. The CDR3 spans 15 residues. Here the CDR3 reads CASSLDGAGYSPLHF. Here the CDR3 DNA reads TGCGCCAGCAGCTTGGACGGAGCGGGCTATTCACCCCTCCACTTT.

Written as DNA, the CDR3 is TGTGCCAGCAGCTTAGGTGGCAGCGTCGAGCAGTACGTC. Residues: CASSLGGSVEQYV. This chain links TRBV13 with TRBJ2-7, with D uncertain. V was shortened by 0 bases and J by 6 bases, with 9 bases between the two germline ends. Germline V gene data show CDR1 as PRHDT and CDR2 as FYEKMQ (reference sequence). The CDR3 is 13 residues long.

The chain links TRBV19 to TRBJ1-2; 9 nucleotides line up with TRBD1. V was pared by 5 bases and J by 2 bases, with 3 bases of the junction left unmatched. This CDR3 spans 14 amino acids. Germline assignment: CDR1 LNHDA and CDR2 SQIVND (reference sequence). The CDR3 reads CASSGQGSNYGYTF. The CDR3, as DNA: TGTGCCAGTAGTGGACAGGGGTCAAACTATGGCTACACCTTC.

The V call is TRBV7-6, the J call TRBJ1-5, with 11 bases fitting TRBD1. CDR1 and CDR2 from the germline V gene are SGHVS and FNYEAQ. With 4 bases clipped from V and 4 bases from J, the junction kept 9 bases outside the gene matches. The CDR3 covers 17 residues. The CDR3 here is CASSSGTGGFRNQPQHF. CDR3 DNA sequence: TGTGCCAGCAGCTCAGGGACAGGGGGGTTTAGGAATCAGCCCCAGCATTTT.

The chain uses TRBV27 and TRBJ1-3; D is unresolved. This CDR3 region has 15 residues. Per germline, CDR1 MNHEY and CDR2 SMNVEV (reference sequence). V was shortened by 8 bases and J by 0 bases, with 14 bases between the two germline ends. DNA of the CDR3: TGTGCCAGCTCCGACACGATCAACTCTGGAAACACCATATATTTT. Its protein product is CASSDTINSGNTIYF.

This sequence joins TRBV5-4 and TRBJ2-1; weak D call: TRBD1 (5 bases). This CDR3 contains 12 residues. The V end was cut by 4 bases, the J end by 11 bases, with 13 bases between. Germline loops: CDR1 SGHNT, CDR2 YYREEE (reference sequence). In DNA, the CDR3 is TGTGCCAGCAGCGAGATACAGGAGAAGCAGTTCTTC. Translating gives CASSEIQEKQFF.

This chain links TRBV27 with TRBJ1-2; D is undetermined. Trimming shortened V by 3 bases and J by 1 base, and 6 bases separated the two germline ends. The CDR3 covers 13 residues. CDR1 is MNHEY and CDR2 is SMNVEV in the germline V gene (reference sequence). This CDR3 is CASSFGGNYGYTF. CDR3 in DNA: TGTGCCAGCAGTTTCGGCGGTAACTATGGCTACACCTTC.

The rearrangement uses TRBV5-5 and TRBJ1-2; a weak D match, TRBD1 (6 bases). V gave up 1 base and J gave up 9 bases, with 16 bases separating them. Germline assignment: CDR1 SGHKS and CDR2 YYEKEE (reference sequence). CDR3 size: 14 residues. CDR3 in DNA: TGTGCCAGCAGCTTGAACAGGGCGAGCGATAGCTACACCTTC. It codes for CASSLNRASDSYTF. Full variable domain (outside the CDR3, taken from reference TRBV5-5 and TRBJ1-2): DAGVTQSPTHLIKTRGQQVTLRCSPISGHKSVSWYQQVLGQGPQFIFQYYEKEERGRGNFPDRFSARQFPNYSSELNVNALLLGDSALYLCASSLNRASDSYTFGSGTRLTVV.

The chain couples TRBV3-1 (or the pseudogene TRBV3-2) to TRBJ1-4, with a possible D match to TRBD1 (6 bases). V dropped 4 bases and J dropped 7 bases, with 16 bases sitting between them. CDR1 LGHDT and CDR2 YNNKEL come from the germline V gene (reference sequence). The CDR3 spans 15 residues. The CDR3: CASSLPRGIGEKLFF. In DNA form, the CDR3 reads TGTGCCAGCAGCCTACCTAGGGGGATAGGTGAAAAACTGTTTTTT.

This chain joins TRBV28 and TRBJ1-3, with TRBD1 matching 7 bases. CDR1 MDHEN and CDR2 SYDVKM come from the germline V gene. CDR3 length equals 16 residues. The trim removed 3 bases at V and 0 bases at J, leaving 5 bases unmatched. In nucleotides, the CDR3 is TGTGCCAGCAGTTTTCAGGGGGGAATCTCTGGAAACACCATATATTTT. Its protein product is CASSFQGGISGNTIYF.

The chain recombines TRBV4-2 with TRBJ1-2; D is undetermined. The CDR3 length is 13 residues. Trimming removed 7 bases at V and 4 bases at J, with 13 bases between. Per the germline V gene, CDR1 is LGHNA and CDR2 is YNFKEQ. Here the CDR3 reads CASKEGPRYGYTF. CDR3 nucleotide sequence: TGTGCCAGCAAGGAGGGTCCGCGCTATGGCTACACCTTC.

The chain recombines TRBV21-1 with TRBJ2-2; the table's TRBD1 call for D was not verified on the DNA. TRBV21-1 is designated a pseudogene. The CDR3 totals 16 residues. CDR3 bases: TGTGCCAGCAGCTCCCCGGACAGGAATAGAGCCGGGGAGCTGTTTTTT. Encoded protein: CASSSPDRNRAGELFF.

This clone was counted only a few times. This sequence joins TRBV6-1 and TRBJ1-1, with a possible D match to TRBD1 (5 bases). Trimming removed 0 bases from V and 1 base from J, with 15 bases in between. Germline lookup yields CDR1 MNHNS and CDR2 SASEGT. The CDR3 consists of 17 residues. CDR3 coding DNA: TGTGCCAGCAGTGAAGCGACCGGACTGGGGGGGAACACTGAAGCTTTCTTT. It is translated as CASSEATGLGGNTEAFF.

The chain joins TRBV5-6 to TRBJ1-1, with D perhaps matching TRBD1 (6 bases). The CDR3 spans 15 residues. Germline values: CDR1 SGHDT, CDR2 YYEEEE. Trimming left V 2 bases short and J 3 bases short, with 14 bases between. CDR3 residues: CASSFDQGQDTEAFF. The CDR3 DNA follows: TGTGCCAGCAGCTTCGACCAGGGGCAGGACACTGAAGCTTTCTTT.

Only a few counts were recorded for this clone. The chain couples TRBV7-9 to TRBJ2-3; D may be TRBD2 (6 bases). This CDR3 contains 13 residues. V gave up 2 bases and J gave up 4 bases, with 7 bases separating them. Germline lookup yields CDR1 SEHNR and CDR2 FQNEAQ (reference sequence). CDR3 nucleotide sequence: TGTGCCAGCAGCTTACCGGGGGCAGATACGCAGTATTTT. Its translation is CASSLPGADTQYF.

This rearrangement joins TRBV7-8 to TRBJ1-3; no clear D. V lost 2 bases, J lost 1 base, and 9 bases lay in between. Germline V lookup: CDR1 SGHVS, CDR2 FQNEAQ. The CDR3 sequence is 15 residues long. The CDR3 nucleotides are TGTGCCAGCAGCTTATCTCGGGGATCTGGAAACACCATATATTTT. It yields the protein CASSLSRGSGNTIYF.

This chain links TRBV29-1 with TRBJ2-2; D uncertain. CDR3 length equals 11 residues. Deletions cut 6 bases from V and 6 bases from J, with 8 bases between. CDR1 is SQVTM, CDR2 ANQGSEA, per germline. CDR3 region: CSVARAGELFF. DNA of the CDR3: TGCAGCGTGGCTAGAGCCGGGGAGCTGTTTTTT.

This clone occurred once. V and J are TRBV10-3 and TRBJ1-2; the D gene is possibly TRBD1 (5 bases). CDR3 length equals 15 residues. Trimming stripped 0 bases from V and 2 bases from J, with 10 bases between. Germline CDR1 is ENHRY and CDR2 is SYGVKD. CDR3 region: CAISESPGNNYGYTF. DNA of the CDR3: TGTGCCATCAGTGAGTCGCCAGGGAACAACTATGGCTACACCTTC.

This sequence joins TRBV29-1 and TRBJ1-2; 7 bases line up with TRBD1. This CDR3 is 16 amino acids long. The germline V gene encodes CDR1 SQVTM and CDR2 ANQGSEA. V dropped 5 bases and J dropped 0; count of bases not matched to a gene: 12. The CDR3 DNA reads TGCAGCGTTTCCGACCGGACAGGCTTAGCTAACTATGGCTACACCTTC. This sequence encodes CSVSDRTGLANYGYTF.

CDR3 in DNA: TGTGCCAGCAGTGAACGTCGCAGGGGGTCCTACAATGAGCAGTTCTTC. Protein: CASSERRRGSYNEQFF. The chain links TRBV2 to TRBJ2-1; 7 nucleotides agree with TRBD1. The germline V gene encodes CDR1 SNHLY and CDR2 FYNNEI. The CDR3 spans 16 residues. The junction had 5 bases not matched to a gene; V was cut back by 2 bases and J by 1 base. Full variable domain (missing parts from reference TRBV2 and TRBJ2-1): EPEVTQTPSHQVTQMGQEVILRCVPISNHLYFYWYRQILGQKVEFLVSFYNNEISEKSEIFDDQFSVERPDGSNFTLKIRSTKLEDSAMYFCASSERRRGSYNEQFFGPGTRLTVL.

The chain carries TRBV3-1 (or the pseudogene TRBV3-2) and TRBJ1-5, with D perhaps matching TRBD1 (5 bases). The CDR3 contains 17 residues. With 0 bases removed from V and 2 bases from J, the gap between germline ends came to 14 bases. The germline V gene encodes CDR1 LGHDT and CDR2 YNNKEL (reference sequence). In DNA form, the CDR3 reads TGTGCCAGCAGCCAAGATCCCCAGGGCGGTGGCAATCAGCCCCAGCATTTT. Amino acid sequence: CASSQDPQGGGNQPQHF.

V usage is TRBV6-5 and J usage is TRBJ1-5, with D perhaps matching TRBD1 (5 bases). This CDR3 contains 13 residues. Trimming took off 7 bases at V and 4 bases at J, with 11 bases between the two ends. The germline CDR1 and CDR2 sequences are MNHEY and SVGAGI. The CDR3, as DNA: TGTGCCAGCAAAGGGGCAGAGAATCAGCCCCAGCATTTT. The encoded protein is CASKGAENQPQHF.

The sample holds a few counts of this clone. This sequence joins TRBV7-2 and TRBJ2-3; 11 bases match TRBD2. Germline CDR1 and CDR2: SGHTA and FQGNSA. This CDR3 has 16 amino acids. The V gene end was trimmed by 5 bases and the J gene end by 1 base; junction bases not matched to a gene: 5. CDR3 bases: TGTGCCAGCAGCGTTAGCGGGGGGGCCGGCACAGATACGCAGTATTTT. Translation: CASSVSGGAGTDTQYF.

V gene TRBV25-1 combines with J gene TRBJ1-5, with TRBD1 matching 9 bases. The CDR3 covers 17 residues. After removal of 7 bases from V and 0 bases from J, the junction contained 10 bases not matched to a gene. CDR1 MGHDK and CDR2 SYGVNS come from the germline V gene. The CDR3 sequence: CASNKTGGRYSNQPQHF. In nucleotides, the CDR3 is TGTGCCAGCAATAAGACAGGGGGACGGTATAGCAATCAGCCCCAGCATTTT.

This clone was picked up a small number of times. The chain recombines TRBV15 with TRBJ1-5; D is possibly TRBD1 (6 bases). Trimming cost V 5 bases and J 4 bases, with 15 bases left between them. The CDR3 consists of 15 residues. CDR1 and CDR2 from the germline V gene are LNHNV and YYDKDF (reference sequence). The chain's CDR3 is CATSPTKQGNQPQHF. The DNA of the CDR3 is TGTGCCACCAGCCCGACTAAACAGGGAAATCAGCCCCAGCATTTT.

This clone was recorded a few times. The chain joins TRBV11-2 to TRBJ1-1; D might be TRBD1 (5 bases). The CDR3 runs to 15 residues. Trimming shortened V by 4 bases and J by 1 base, and 13 bases separated the two germline ends. Germline CDR1 is SGHAT and CDR2 is FQNNGV. CDR3 in amino acids: CASSWRRGSNTEAFF. The CDR3, as DNA: TGTGCCAGCAGCTGGCGTCGGGGGTCGAACACTGAAGCTTTCTTT.

The chain recombines TRBV4-1 with TRBJ1-2; tentatively, D is TRBD1 (5 bases). Germline V gives CDR1 MGHRA, CDR2 YSYEKL. V was pared by 0 bases and J by 5 bases, with 10 bases between. The CDR3 is made up of 14 amino acids. CDR3 coding DNA: TGCGCCAGCAGCCAAGAAACAGGAACTTATGGCTACACCTTC. Protein: CASSQETGTYGYTF.

The genes are TRBV28 and TRBJ2-7; maybe TRBD1 (5 bases). This CDR3 has 14 residues. V was trimmed by 5 bases and J by 3 bases, leaving 14 bases between them. Per germline, CDR1 MDHEN and CDR2 SYDVKM. This CDR3 is CASSPYRHNYEQYV. CDR3 DNA: TGTGCCAGCAGTCCCTACAGGCACAACTACGAGCAGTACGTC.

This clone was picked up a small number of times. This chain joins TRBV19 and TRBJ1-1; D might be TRBD1 (6 bases). The CDR3 runs 13 residues. Trimming removed 2 bases at V and 4 bases at J, with 8 bases between. The V gene's germline CDR1 is LNHDA and CDR2 SQIVND (reference sequence). CDR3 loop: CASSIQGSTEAFF. The CDR3 DNA is TGTGCCAGTAGTATACAGGGGAGCACTGAAGCTTTCTTT.